Below are 8 T cell receptor beta chains sequenced from a single sample in a study of spatial heterogeneity in lung cancer (dated by TCRdb to between 2018 and 2021). The library was built by means of 5' RACE. Sequencer: NextSeq 500. TCRdb itself trimmed the public reads at Q25 with fastp, ran MiXCR and retained productive beta chains. When rows share a CDR3 protein, they turn into one entry using the most common DNA and genes. For this sample there are about 56,000 distinct CDR3 sequences; 8.4% appear just once. More than 13% of the sample goes to the ten largest clones. Taken with the paper, the label for time point translates to: sample taken at primary tumor resection. For TCR sequencing, whole RNA was extracted from tumor and nontumor lung tissue, or from cryopreserved PBMC samples, and no cell sorting was done. The specimen was PBMCs, collected at surgery. The receptors originated from a female donor with early-stage non-small cell lung cancer.

A word on this clonotype: A clone one base away is much larger, so this may be a read error. This sequence joins TRBV3-1 and TRBJ2-3; D may be TRBD1 or TRBD2 (5 bases each). Per the germline V gene, CDR1 is LGHDT and CDR2 is YNNKEL (reference sequence). The CDR3 length is 11 residues. Trimming cost V 4 bases and J 6 bases, with 5 bases left between them. In DNA form, the CDR3 reads TGTGCCAGCAGCCGGGGGGATACGCAGTATTTT. It yields the protein CASSRGDTQYF.

As regards this clonotype: This sequence may be a read error, since a much larger clone differs from it by one base. The genes are TRBV13 and TRBJ2-7, with TRBD2 matching 8 bases. Germline loops: CDR1 PRHDT, CDR2 FYEKMQ (reference sequence). The length of the CDR3 is 14 residues. CDR3 sequence: CTSSPTSEGYEQYF. The CDR3 nucleotides are TGTACCAGCAGCCCGACTAGCGAGGGCTACGAGCAGTACTTC.

This chain uses TRBV7-3 with TRBJ2-3, with D possibly called TRBD1 or TRBD2 (5 bases each). Germline assignment: CDR1 SGHTA and CDR2 FQGTGA. This CDR3 has 14 residues. The germline V and J ends were trimmed by 1 base and 4 bases, with 9 bases remaining between them. The CDR3 reads CASSLIGDADTQYF. The CDR3, as DNA: TGTGCCAGCAGCTTAATCGGGGACGCAGATACGCAGTATTTT.

This clonotype appeared a few times. The chain recombines TRBV28 with TRBJ1-1; D gene ambiguous. The CDR3 length is 15 residues. CDR1 is MDHEN, CDR2 SYDVKM, per germline. Between the trimmed V and J ends, which lost 3 bases and 0 bases, there was a span of 11 bases. The CDR3 region is CASSLTSLMNTEAFF. In DNA, the CDR3 is TGTGCCAGCAGTTTGACAAGTCTGATGAACACTGAAGCTTTCTTT.

This clonotype was observed at least ten times. V usage is TRBV11-2 and J usage is TRBJ2-1; D remains unclear. Germline CDR1 and CDR2: SGHAT and FQNNGV. With 0 bases removed from V and 0 bases from J, the gap between germline ends came to 6 bases. The CDR3 has 15 amino acids. The CDR3 DNA follows: TGTGCCAGCAGCTTAGACCACAGCTCCTACAATGAGCAGTTCTTC. The encoded protein is CASSLDHSSYNEQFF.

The genes are TRBV20-1 and TRBJ2-3, with a possible D match to TRBD1 (6 bases). The CDR3 loop spans 15 amino acids. Germline lookup yields CDR1 DFQATT and CDR2 SNEGSKA (reference sequence). Trimming left V 3 bases short and J 2 bases short, with 15 bases between. CDR3 nucleotide sequence: TGCAGTGCTAGCCTACAGGGTGCAGACACAGATACGCAGTATTTT. Encoded protein: CSASLQGADTDTQYF.

The chain combines TRBV20-1 with TRBJ2-5, with 10 bases identical to TRBD1. The J segment lost 5 bases and the V segment lost 4 bases, leaving 7 bases of the junction unmatched. Germline V gene lookup returns CDR1 DFQATT and CDR2 SNEGSKA (reference sequence). The CDR3 sequence is 14 residues long. The CDR3 region has the DNA TGCAGTGCTAATCCGGGACAGGGGTTGGAGACCCAGTACTTC. Translation gives CSANPGQGLETQYF.

The chain joins TRBV9 to TRBJ1-4; D ambiguous. This CDR3 has 14 residues. V was clipped by 2 bases and J by 5 bases, with 10 bases between them. Germline CDR1 is SGDLS and CDR2 is YYNGEE. The CDR3 protein is CASSVGHRNEKLFF. CDR3 bases: TGTGCCAGCAGCGTGGGCCATCGCAATGAAAAACTGTTTTTT.